This TCR beta chain was obtained from a study of Graves' ophthalmopathy and Graves' hyperthyroidism. RNA transcripts provided the template for amplifying TCR beta CDR3 regions. After a first-round RT-PCR with HTBI primers, a second-round multiplex PCR was run. From the multiplex PCR reads, TCRdb called clonotypes with MiXCR, one entry per CDR3 protein. The sample shows some 350,000 distinct CDR3 sequences, 17% of them seen only once. This clonotype occurred many times. V lost 7 bases and J 11 bases, leaving 21 bases between the germline ends. Germline CDR1 is SGHRS and CDR2 is YFSETQ. The CDR3 runs 13 residues.

Material for sequencing was peripheral blood. This clonotype was obtained from an adult woman with stable Graves' hyperthyroidism. This chain links TRBV5-1 with TRBJ1-1; no clear D gene. DNA for the CDR3: TGCGCCAGCCGATCTCAGGACCTCCGAGGGGCTTTCTTT. Residues: CASRSQDLRGAFF.